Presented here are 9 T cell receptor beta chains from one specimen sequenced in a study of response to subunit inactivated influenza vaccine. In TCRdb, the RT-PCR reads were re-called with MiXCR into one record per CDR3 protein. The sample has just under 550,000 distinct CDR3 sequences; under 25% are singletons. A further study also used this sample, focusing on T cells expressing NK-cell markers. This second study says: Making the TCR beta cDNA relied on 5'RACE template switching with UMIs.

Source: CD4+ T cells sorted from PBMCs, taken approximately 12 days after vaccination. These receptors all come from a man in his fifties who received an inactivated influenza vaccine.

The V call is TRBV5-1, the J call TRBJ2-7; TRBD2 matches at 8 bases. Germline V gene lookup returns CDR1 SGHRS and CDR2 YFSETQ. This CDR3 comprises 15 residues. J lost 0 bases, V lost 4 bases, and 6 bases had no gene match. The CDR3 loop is CASSPVAGGSYEQYF. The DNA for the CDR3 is TGCGCCAGCAGCCCCGTGGCGGGGGGCTCCTACGAGCAGTACTTC.

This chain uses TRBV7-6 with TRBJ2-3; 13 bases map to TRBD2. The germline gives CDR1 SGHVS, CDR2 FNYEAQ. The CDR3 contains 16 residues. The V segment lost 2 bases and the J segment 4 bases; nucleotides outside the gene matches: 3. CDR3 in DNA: TGTGCCAGCAGCTTAACTAGCGGGAGGGCCGCAGATACGCAGTATTTT. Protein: CASSLTSGRAADTQYF.

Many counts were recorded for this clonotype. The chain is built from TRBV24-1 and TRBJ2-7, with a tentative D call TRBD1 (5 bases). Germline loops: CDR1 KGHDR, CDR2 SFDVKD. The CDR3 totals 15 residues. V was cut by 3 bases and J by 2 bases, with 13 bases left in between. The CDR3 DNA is TGTGCCACCAGTGATCCCTACGACAGAACCTACGAGCAGTACTTC. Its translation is CATSDPYDRTYEQYF.

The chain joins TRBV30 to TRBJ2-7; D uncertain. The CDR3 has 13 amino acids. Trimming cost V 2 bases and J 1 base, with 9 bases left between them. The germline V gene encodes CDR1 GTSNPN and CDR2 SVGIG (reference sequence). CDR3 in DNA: TGTGCCTGGAGTTTGGGATCATCCTACGAGCAGTACTTC. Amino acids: CAWSLGSSYEQYF.

As DNA, the CDR3 is TGTGCCAGCAGCTCCCTCCCTCCCTACAATGAGCAGTTCTTC. This gives the protein CASSSLPPYNEQFF. The chain has TRBV11-2 and TRBJ2-1; D unclear. The ends were cut back, 4 bases at V and 2 bases at J, with 9 bases in the middle. Germline loops: CDR1 SGHAT, CDR2 FQNNGV. This CDR3 is 14 amino acids long.

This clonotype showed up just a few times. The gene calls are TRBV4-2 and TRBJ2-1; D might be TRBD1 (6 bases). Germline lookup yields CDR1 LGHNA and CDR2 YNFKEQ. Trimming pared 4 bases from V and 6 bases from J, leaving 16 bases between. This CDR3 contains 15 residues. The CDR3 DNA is TGTGCCAGCAGCCTACAAATGAGGGGGAGCAATGAGCAGTTCTTC. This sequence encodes CASSLQMRGSNEQFF.

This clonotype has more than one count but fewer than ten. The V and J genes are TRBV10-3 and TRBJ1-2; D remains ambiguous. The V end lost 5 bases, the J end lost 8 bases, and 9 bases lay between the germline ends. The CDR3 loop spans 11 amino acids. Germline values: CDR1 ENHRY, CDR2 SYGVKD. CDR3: CAISLGSGYTF. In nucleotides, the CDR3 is TGTGCCATCAGTTTGGGGTCCGGCTACACCTTC.

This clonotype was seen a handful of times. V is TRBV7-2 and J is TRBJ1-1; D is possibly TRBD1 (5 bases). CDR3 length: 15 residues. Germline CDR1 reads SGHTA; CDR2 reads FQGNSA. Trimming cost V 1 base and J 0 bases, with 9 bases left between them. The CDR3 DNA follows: TGTGCCAGCAGCTTAGTCGCAGGGCTGAACACTGAAGCTTTCTTT. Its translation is CASSLVAGLNTEAFF.

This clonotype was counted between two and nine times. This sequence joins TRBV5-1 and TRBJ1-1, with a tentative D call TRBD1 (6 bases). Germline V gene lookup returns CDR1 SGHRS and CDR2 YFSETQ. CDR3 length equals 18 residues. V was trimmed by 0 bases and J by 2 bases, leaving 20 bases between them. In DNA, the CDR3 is TGCGCCAGCAGCTTGGCCTCTCGGGACAATCCTTTCAACACTGAAGCTTTCTTT. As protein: CASSLASRDNPFNTEAFF.